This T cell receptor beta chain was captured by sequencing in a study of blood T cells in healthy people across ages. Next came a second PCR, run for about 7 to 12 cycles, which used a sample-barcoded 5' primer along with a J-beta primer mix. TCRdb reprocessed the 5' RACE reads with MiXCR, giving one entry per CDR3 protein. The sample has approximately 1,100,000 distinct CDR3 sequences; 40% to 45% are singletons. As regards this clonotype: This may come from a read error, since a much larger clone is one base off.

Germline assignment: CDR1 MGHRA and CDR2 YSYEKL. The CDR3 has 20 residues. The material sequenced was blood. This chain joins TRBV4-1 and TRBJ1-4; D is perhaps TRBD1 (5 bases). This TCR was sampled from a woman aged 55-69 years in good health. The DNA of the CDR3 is TGCGCCAGCGCCACCAGTCCTCGGGACGTTTCTTTTGCAACTAATAAAAAACTGTTTTTT. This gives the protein CASATSPRDVSFATNKKLFF.